Detailed here is one T cell receptor beta chain. The antigen remains unidentified. Those who donated were healthy HIV-negative adults, with no recent acute infections or vaccinations reported. Naive CD45RA+ and memory CD45RA-negative subsets were split from CD4+ cells. The data were produced by immunoSEQ multiplex PCR, yet TCRdb's version contains in-frame clones alone and is incomplete. The repertoire holds some 1 million clones, with 60% to 80% as singletons. The sample belongs to a study of shared clonotypes between healthy human individuals. The ends were cut back, 4 bases at V and 4 bases at J, with 5 bases in the middle. This CDR3 spans 12 amino acids. Per the germline V gene, CDR1 is SGHTA and CDR2 is FQGNSA. Study conclusions and caveats: Clonotypes that were shared across a few donors made up around 5% of naive CD4 clonotypes. Donor clonotype sharing was expected to depend on sequencing depth.

The clonotype comes from a man aged 18 to 30 in good health. The sequenced sample was memory CD4+ T cells sorted from blood. Subset denoted: CD45RA-negative fraction. The chain uses TRBV7-2 and TRBJ2-1; no definite D call. The CDR3 here is CASSSNYNEQFF. The DNA for the CDR3 is TGTGCCAGCAGCTCGAATTACAATGAGCAGTTCTTC.